This T cell receptor (beta chain) derives from a study of OX40 agonist ivuxolimab in advanced cancers. Study in general: Every patient in dose escalation had hepatocellular carcinoma, melanoma, renal cell or head and neck cancer.

Anyone with autoimmune disease history or systemic immunosuppression was excluded. Study-wide points: Among the lowest levels of clonal expansion were found in partial responders at 0.1-3.0 mg/kg.

By proportion, this clone is medium-sized (0.01 to 0.1%). Its antigen is currently unknown. The germline CDR1 and CDR2 sequences are SGHVS and FNYEAQ. V shed 5 bases and J 2 bases; nucleotides not matched to a gene: 8. The CDR3 is made up of 15 amino acids. Clones were read by immunoSEQ multiplex PCR, and TCRdb kept only the in-frame ones, dropping some. Of 12,000 or so clones in the sample, about 75% are singletons; the top ten hold over 9.5%. This TCR derives from an adult with an advanced solid tumor such as melanoma, head and neck, liver or kidney cancer. Material: CD4+ or CD8+ T cells sorted from blood, obtained in a trial of the OX40 agonist ivuxolimab. V usage is TRBV7-6 and J usage is TRBJ2-7; 8 bases align to TRBD1. The CDR3 reads CASSPHDRGTYEQYF. In nucleotides, the CDR3 is TGTGCCAGCAGCCCCCATGACAGGGGCACCTACGAGCAGTACTTC.